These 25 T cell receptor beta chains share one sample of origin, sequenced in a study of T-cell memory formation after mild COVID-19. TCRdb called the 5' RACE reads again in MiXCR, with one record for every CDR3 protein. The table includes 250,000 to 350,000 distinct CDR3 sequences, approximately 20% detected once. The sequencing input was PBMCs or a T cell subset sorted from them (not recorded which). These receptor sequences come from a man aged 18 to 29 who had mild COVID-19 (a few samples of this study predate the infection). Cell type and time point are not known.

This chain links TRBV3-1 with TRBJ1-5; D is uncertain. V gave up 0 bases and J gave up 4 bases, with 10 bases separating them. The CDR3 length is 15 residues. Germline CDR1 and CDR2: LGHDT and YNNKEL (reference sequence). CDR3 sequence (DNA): TGTGCCAGCAGCCAAGATTTGTGGACGAATCAGCCCCAGCATTTT. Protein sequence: CASSQDLWTNQPQHF.

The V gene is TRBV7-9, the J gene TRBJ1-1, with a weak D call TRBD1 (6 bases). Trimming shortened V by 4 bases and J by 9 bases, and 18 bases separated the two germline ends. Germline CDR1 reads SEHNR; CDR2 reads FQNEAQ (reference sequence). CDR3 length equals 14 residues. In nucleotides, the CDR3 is TGTGCCAGCAGCTACTCTACATCAGGGGAGAAAGCTTTCTTT. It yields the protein CASSYSTSGEKAFF.

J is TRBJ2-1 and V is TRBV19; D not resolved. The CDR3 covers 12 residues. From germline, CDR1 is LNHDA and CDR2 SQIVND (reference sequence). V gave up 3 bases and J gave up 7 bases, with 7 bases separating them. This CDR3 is CASSIPPNEQFF. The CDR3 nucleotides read TGTGCCAGTAGTATTCCCCCGAATGAGCAGTTCTTC.

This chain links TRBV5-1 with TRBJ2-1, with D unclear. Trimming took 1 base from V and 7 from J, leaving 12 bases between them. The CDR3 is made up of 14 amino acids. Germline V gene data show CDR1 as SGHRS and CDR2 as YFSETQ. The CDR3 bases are TGCGCCAGCAGCTTGTCACCTCTCGGGAATGAGCAGTTCTTC. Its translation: CASSLSPLGNEQFF. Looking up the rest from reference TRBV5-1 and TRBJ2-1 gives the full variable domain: KAGVTQTPRYLIKTRGQQVTLSCSPISGHRSVSWYQQTPGQGLQFLFEYFSETQRNKGNFPGRFSGRQFSNSRSEMNVSTLELGDSALYLCASSLSPLGNEQFFGPGTRLTVL.

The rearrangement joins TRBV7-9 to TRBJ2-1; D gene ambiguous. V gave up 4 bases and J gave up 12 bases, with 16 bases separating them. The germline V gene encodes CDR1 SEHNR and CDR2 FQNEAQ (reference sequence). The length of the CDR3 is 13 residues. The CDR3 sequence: CASSSPEAPTQFF. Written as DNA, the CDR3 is TGTGCCAGCAGCTCCCCCGAAGCTCCTACGCAGTTCTTC.

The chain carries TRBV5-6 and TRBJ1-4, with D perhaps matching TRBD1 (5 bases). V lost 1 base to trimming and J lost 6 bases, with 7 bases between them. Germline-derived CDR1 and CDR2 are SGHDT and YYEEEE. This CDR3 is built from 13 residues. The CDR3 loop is CASSLSRDEKLFF. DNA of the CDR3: TGTGCCAGCAGCTTGAGCAGGGATGAAAAACTGTTTTTT. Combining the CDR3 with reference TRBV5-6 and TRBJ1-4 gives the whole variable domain DAGVTQSPTHLIKTRGQQVTLRCSPKSGHDTVSWYQQALGQGPQFIFQYYEEEERQRGNFPDRFSGHQFPNYSSELNVNALLLGDSALYLCASSLSRDEKLFFGSGTQLSVL.

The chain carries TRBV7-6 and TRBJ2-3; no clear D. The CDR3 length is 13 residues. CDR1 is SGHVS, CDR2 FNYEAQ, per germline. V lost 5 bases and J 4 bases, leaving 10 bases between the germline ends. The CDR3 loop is CASSAQVADTQYF. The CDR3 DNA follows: TGTGCCAGCAGCGCCCAGGTGGCAGATACGCAGTATTTT. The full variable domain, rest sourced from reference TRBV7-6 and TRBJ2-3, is GAGVSQSPRYKVTKRGQDVALRCDPISGHVSLYWYRQALGQGPEFLTYFNYEAQQDKSGLPNDRFSAERPEGSISTLTIQRTEQRDSAMYRCASSAQVADTQYFGPGTRLTVL.

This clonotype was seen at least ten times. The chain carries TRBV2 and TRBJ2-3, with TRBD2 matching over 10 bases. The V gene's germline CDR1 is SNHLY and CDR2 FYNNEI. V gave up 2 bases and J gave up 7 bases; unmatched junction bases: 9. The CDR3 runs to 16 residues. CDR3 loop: CASSESPSGGAYTQYF. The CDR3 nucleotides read TGTGCCAGCAGTGAATCCCCCAGCGGGGGGGCGTATACGCAGTATTTT.

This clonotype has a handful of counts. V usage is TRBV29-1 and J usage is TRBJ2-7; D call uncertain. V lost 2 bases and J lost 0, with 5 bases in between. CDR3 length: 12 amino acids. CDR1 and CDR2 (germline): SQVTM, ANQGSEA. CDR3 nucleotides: TGCAGCGTTGAAAGTAACTCCTACGAGCAGTACTTC. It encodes CSVESNSYEQYF.

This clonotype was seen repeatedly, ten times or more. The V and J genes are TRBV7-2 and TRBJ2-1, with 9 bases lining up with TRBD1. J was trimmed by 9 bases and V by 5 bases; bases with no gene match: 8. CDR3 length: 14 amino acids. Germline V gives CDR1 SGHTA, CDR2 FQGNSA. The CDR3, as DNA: TGTGCCAGCAGCGTCGGACAGGGGCGAGGTGAGCAGTTCTTC. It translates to CASSVGQGRGEQFF.

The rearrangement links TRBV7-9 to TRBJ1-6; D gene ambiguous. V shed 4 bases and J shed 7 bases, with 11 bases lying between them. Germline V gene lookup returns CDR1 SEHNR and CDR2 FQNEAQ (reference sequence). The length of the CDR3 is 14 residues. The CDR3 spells CASSSNLGNSPLHF. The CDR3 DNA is TGTGCCAGCAGCTCCAATCTGGGGAATTCACCCCTCCACTTT.

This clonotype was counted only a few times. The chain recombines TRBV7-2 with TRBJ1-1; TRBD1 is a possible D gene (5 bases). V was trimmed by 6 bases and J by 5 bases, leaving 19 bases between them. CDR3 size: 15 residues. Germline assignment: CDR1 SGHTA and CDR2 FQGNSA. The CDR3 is CASRWPGALSTEAFF. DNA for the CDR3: TGTGCCAGCAGGTGGCCCGGGGCGCTGTCGACTGAAGCTTTCTTT.

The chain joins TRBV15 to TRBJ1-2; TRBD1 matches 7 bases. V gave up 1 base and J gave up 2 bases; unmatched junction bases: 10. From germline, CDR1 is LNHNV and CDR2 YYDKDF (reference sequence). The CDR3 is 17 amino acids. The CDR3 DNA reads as TGTGCCACCAGCAGAGCCCCCCCTTTGACAGGGAACTATGGCTACACCTTC. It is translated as CATSRAPPLTGNYGYTF.

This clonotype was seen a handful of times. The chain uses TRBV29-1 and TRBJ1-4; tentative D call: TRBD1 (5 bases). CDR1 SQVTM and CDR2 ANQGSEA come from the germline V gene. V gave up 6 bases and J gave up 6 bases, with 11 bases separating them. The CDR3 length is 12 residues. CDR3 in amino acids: CSVGTEDEKLFF. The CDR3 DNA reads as TGCAGCGTGGGGACGGAGGATGAAAAACTGTTTTTT.

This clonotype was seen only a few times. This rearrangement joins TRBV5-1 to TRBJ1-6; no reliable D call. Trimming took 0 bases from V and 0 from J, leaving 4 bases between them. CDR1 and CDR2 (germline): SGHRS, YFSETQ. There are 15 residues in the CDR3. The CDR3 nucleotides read TGCGCCAGCAGCTTGGCCGGCTCCTATAATTCACCCCTCCACTTT. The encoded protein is CASSLAGSYNSPLHF.

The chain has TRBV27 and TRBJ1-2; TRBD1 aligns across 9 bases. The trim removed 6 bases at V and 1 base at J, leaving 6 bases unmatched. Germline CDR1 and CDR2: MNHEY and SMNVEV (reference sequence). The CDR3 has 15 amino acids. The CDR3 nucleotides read TGTGCCAGCAGCCCCGGGACAGGGATTAACTATGGCTACACCTTC. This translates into CASSPGTGINYGYTF.

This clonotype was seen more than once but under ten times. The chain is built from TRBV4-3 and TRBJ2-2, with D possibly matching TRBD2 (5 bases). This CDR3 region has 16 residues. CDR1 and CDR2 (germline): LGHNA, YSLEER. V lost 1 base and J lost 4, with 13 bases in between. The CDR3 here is CASSQGRGKVTGELFF. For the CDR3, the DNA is TGCGCCAGCAGCCAAGGTCGGGGAAAGGTCACCGGGGAGCTGTTTTTT.

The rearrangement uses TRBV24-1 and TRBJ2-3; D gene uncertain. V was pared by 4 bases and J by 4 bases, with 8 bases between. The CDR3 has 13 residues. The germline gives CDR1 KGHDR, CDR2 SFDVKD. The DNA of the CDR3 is TGTGCCACCAGTGACGCCGCGTCAGATACGCAGTATTTT. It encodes CATSDAASDTQYF.

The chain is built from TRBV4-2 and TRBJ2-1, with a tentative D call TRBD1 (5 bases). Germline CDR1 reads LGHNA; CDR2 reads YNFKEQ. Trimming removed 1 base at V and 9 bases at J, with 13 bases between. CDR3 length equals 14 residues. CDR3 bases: TGTGCCAGCAGCCAAGGGACATTGAGAAGTGAGCAGTTCTTC. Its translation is CASSQGTLRSEQFF.

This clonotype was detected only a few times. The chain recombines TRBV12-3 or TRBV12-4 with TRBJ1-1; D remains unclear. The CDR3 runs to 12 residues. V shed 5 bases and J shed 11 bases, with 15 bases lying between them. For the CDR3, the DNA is TGTGCCAGCAGTATGCTACTTGGTGAGGCTTTCTTT. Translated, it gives CASSMLLGEAFF.

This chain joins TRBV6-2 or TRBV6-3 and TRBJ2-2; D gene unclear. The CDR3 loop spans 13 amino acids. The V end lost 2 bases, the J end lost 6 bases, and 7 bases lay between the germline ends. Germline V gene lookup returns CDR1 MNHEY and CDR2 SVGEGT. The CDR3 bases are TGTGCCAGCAGTTACCTAACCGCCGGGGAGCTGTTTTTT. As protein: CASSYLTAGELFF.

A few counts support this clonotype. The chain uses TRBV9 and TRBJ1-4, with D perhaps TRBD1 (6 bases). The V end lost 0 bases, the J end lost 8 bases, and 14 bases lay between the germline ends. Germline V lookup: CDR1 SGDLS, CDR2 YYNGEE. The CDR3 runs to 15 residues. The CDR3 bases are TGTGCCAGCAGCGTAGATGGGACACCAGGCGAAAAACTGTTTTTT. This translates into CASSVDGTPGEKLFF.

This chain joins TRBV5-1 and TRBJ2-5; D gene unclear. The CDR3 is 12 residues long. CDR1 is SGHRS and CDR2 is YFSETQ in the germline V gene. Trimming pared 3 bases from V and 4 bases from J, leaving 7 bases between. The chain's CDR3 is CASSSTTETQYF. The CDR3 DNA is TGCGCCAGCAGCTCAACCACAGAGACCCAGTACTTC.

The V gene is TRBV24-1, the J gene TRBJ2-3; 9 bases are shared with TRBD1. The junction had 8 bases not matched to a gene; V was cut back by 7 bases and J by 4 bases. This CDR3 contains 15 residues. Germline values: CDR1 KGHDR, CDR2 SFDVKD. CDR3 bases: TGTGCCACCAGCCCCGGGACAGGGTCCGCAGATACGCAGTATTTT. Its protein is CATSPGTGSADTQYF.

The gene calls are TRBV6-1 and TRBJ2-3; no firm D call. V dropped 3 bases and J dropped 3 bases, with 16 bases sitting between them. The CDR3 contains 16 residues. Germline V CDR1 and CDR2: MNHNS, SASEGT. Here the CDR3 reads CASSDLIGFGTDTQYF. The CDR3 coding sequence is TGTGCCAGCAGTGATCTCATCGGGTTCGGTACAGATACGCAGTATTTT.